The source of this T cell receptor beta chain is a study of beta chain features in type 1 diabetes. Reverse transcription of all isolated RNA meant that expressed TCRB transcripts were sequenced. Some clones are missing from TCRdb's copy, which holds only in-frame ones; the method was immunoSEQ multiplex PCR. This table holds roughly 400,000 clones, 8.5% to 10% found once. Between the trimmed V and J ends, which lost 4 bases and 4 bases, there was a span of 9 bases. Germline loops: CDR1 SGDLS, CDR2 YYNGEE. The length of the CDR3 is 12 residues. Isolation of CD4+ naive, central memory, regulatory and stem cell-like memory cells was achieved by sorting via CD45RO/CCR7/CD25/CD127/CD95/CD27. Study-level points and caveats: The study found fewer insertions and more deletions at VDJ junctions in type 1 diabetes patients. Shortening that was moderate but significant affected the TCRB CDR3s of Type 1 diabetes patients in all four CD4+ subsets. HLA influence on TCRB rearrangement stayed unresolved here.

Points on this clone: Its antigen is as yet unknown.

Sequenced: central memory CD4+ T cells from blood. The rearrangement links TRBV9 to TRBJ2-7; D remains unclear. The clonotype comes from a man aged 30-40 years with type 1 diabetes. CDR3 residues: CASSQAKYEQYF. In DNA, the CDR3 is TGTGCCAGCAGCCAAGCCAAGTACGAGCAGTACTTC. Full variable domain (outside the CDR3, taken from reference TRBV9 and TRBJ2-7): DSGVTQTPKHLITATGQRVTLRCSPRSGDLSVYWYQQSLDQGLQFLIQYYNGEERAKGNILERFSAQQFPDLHSELNLSSLELGDSALYFCASSQAKYEQYFGPGTRLTVT.